The 14 T cell receptor beta chains below all came from one sample that was sequenced in a study of blood T cell repertoires in COVID-19. Profiled with immunoSEQ multiplex PCR; TCRdb holds only in-frame clones, not every one. This repertoire shows approximately 94,000 clones, roughly 91% found once; its top ten account for roughly 5%. Sequenced input: peripheral blood. The receptors originated from a woman over 75 with active COVID-19.

The chain couples TRBV7-3 to TRBJ2-5, with 9 bases lining up with TRBD2. From germline, CDR1 is SGHTA and CDR2 FQGTGA. The V segment lost 5 bases and the J segment 5 bases; nucleotides outside the gene matches: 12. The CDR3 sequence is 16 residues long. CDR3 region: CASSLNGGTSRETQYF. DNA of the CDR3: TGTGCCAGCAGCCTAAACGGGGGGACTAGCAGGGAGACCCAGTACTTC.

The genes are TRBV7-2 and TRBJ2-1; the match to TRBD2 covers 10 bases. With 3 bases clipped from V and 2 bases from J, the junction kept 13 bases outside the gene matches. CDR1 is SGHTA, CDR2 FQGNSA, per germline. There are 19 residues in the CDR3. The CDR3, as DNA: TGTGCCAGCAGCTTTTCCGGACTAGCGGCAGTCCCCCCCTACAATGAGCAGTTCTTC. Its protein is CASSFSGLAAVPPYNEQFF.

This chain links TRBV24-1 with TRBJ1-2; 9 positions match TRBD1. Trimming removed 10 bases from V and 3 bases from J; junction bases left unmatched: 5. Germline loops: CDR1 KGHDR, CDR2 SFDVKD. The CDR3 length is 13 residues. CDR3 in DNA: TGTGCCACATCGGACAGGGGAGACTATGGCTACACCTTC. Protein product: CATSDRGDYGYTF.

The gene calls are TRBV2 and TRBJ2-7; D possibly corresponds to TRBD1 (6 bases). V dropped 5 bases and J dropped 6 bases, with 14 bases sitting between them. This CDR3 contains 13 residues. Germline CDR1 reads SNHLY; CDR2 reads FYNNEI. Written as DNA, the CDR3 is TGTGCCAGCAGTTCGGACAGCGTAGGCGAGCAGTACTTC. It yields the protein CASSSDSVGEQYF.

This clone appeared once. The CDR3 is CASSLPPSYNEQFF. The CDR3 DNA sequence: TGTGCCAGCAGCTTACCCCCGTCCTACAATGAGCAGTTCTTC. This chain joins TRBV7-9 and TRBJ2-1; no firm D call. Germline V gene data show CDR1 as SEHNR and CDR2 as FQNEAQ (reference sequence). This CDR3 is 14 amino acids long. Trimming shortened V by 2 bases and J by 1 base, and 6 bases separated the two germline ends.

The V and J genes are TRBV28 and TRBJ1-5, with TRBD1 identical over 11 bases. Germline CDR1 and CDR2: MDHEN and SYDVKM. V gave up 1 base and J gave up 4 bases; unmatched junction bases: 15. This CDR3 is built from 20 residues. CDR3 in amino acids: CASSLFRDRGRRVSNQPQHF. CDR3 DNA sequence: TGTGCCAGCAGTTTATTTAGGGACAGGGGGAGGAGGGTATCGAATCAGCCCCAGCATTTT. The full variable domain, rest sourced from reference TRBV28 and TRBJ1-5, is DVKVTQSSRYLVKRTGEKVFLECVQDMDHENMFWYRQDPGLGLRLIYFSYDVKMKEKGDIPEGYSVSREKKERFSLILESASTNQTSMYLCASSLFRDRGRRVSNQPQHFGDGTRLSIL.

This chain links TRBV3-1 (or the pseudogene TRBV3-2) with TRBJ2-2; TRBD2 matches 9 bases. The CDR3 extends over 15 amino acids. Germline trimming cut 4 bases from V and 7 bases from J; bases unmatched to any gene: 7. Germline loops: CDR1 LGHDT, CDR2 YNNKEL (reference sequence). This chain's CDR3 is CASSLRGRVHGELFF. CDR3 DNA sequence: TGTGCCAGCAGCCTCCGCGGGAGGGTTCACGGGGAGCTGTTTTTT.

The V and J genes are TRBV24-1 and TRBJ2-3; D uncertain. With 4 bases removed from V and 5 bases from J, the gap between germline ends came to 15 bases. The V gene's germline CDR1 is KGHDR and CDR2 SFDVKD. There are 15 residues in the CDR3. Here the CDR3 reads CATSDPGAPRDTQYF. CDR3 in DNA: TGTGCCACCAGTGACCCGGGTGCTCCCAGAGATACGCAGTATTTT.

J is TRBJ2-7 and V is TRBV7-2; 7 positions agree with TRBD2. This CDR3 is built from 16 residues. V gave up 6 bases and J gave up 0 bases; unmatched junction bases: 11. CDR1 and CDR2 (germline): SGHTA, FQGNSA. CDR3 DNA sequence: TGTGCCAGCAGTCCTCGTAGCGGGCTGAGCTCCTACGAGCAGTACTTC. It yields the protein CASSPRSGLSSYEQYF.

V is TRBV5-1 and J is TRBJ2-4, with 7 bases fitting TRBD2. V gave up 3 bases and J gave up 0 bases; unmatched junction bases: 6. Per germline, CDR1 SGHRS and CDR2 YFSETQ. This CDR3 spans 16 amino acids. CDR3 sequence: CASSSLADVAKNIQYF. The CDR3 nucleotides read TGCGCCAGCAGCTCTCTAGCGGATGTAGCCAAAAACATTCAGTACTTC.

V usage is TRBV19 and J usage is TRBJ2-4; 9 bases map to TRBD2. Germline loops: CDR1 LNHDA, CDR2 SQIVND (reference sequence). J lost 0 bases, V lost 5 bases, and 2 bases had no gene match. The CDR3 is 15 residues long. The CDR3 DNA is TGTGCCAGTAGTGGGACTAGCCTAGCCAAAAACATTCAGTACTTC. Translation: CASSGTSLAKNIQYF.

A single count supports this clone. Here the CDR3 reads CATSAERPTSGRPYSYEQYF. The CDR3 DNA is TGTGCCACCAGTGCCGAGCGCCCGACTAGCGGGAGGCCTTACTCCTACGAGCAGTACTTC. The genes are TRBV24-1 and TRBJ2-7, with 13 nucleotides matching TRBD2. The V and J ends lost 5 bases and 0 bases, in that order; junction bases with no gene match: 15. There are 20 residues in the CDR3. Germline loops: CDR1 KGHDR, CDR2 SFDVKD.

This chain links TRBV10-1 with TRBJ2-1, with 9 bases fitting TRBD2. This CDR3 is built from 18 residues. With V trimmed by 10 bases and J by 0 bases, 16 bases remained unmatched. Germline CDR1 is WNHNN and CDR2 is SYGVQD (reference sequence). In DNA form, the CDR3 reads TGCGCCACCCCTGGCGGGAGGGCTTTTTCGAGCTCCTACAATGAGCAGTTCTTC. The encoded protein is CATPGGRAFSSSYNEQFF.

The rearrangement uses TRBV7-2 and TRBJ2-7, with 9 bases fitting TRBD2. V was clipped by 3 bases and J by 2 bases; unmatched bases: 2. The CDR3 totals 14 residues. Germline loops: CDR1 SGHTA, CDR2 FQGNSA. DNA of the CDR3: TGTGCCAGCAGCTTCGCGGGAGGGACCTACGAGCAGTACTTC. Protein: CASSFAGGTYEQYF.